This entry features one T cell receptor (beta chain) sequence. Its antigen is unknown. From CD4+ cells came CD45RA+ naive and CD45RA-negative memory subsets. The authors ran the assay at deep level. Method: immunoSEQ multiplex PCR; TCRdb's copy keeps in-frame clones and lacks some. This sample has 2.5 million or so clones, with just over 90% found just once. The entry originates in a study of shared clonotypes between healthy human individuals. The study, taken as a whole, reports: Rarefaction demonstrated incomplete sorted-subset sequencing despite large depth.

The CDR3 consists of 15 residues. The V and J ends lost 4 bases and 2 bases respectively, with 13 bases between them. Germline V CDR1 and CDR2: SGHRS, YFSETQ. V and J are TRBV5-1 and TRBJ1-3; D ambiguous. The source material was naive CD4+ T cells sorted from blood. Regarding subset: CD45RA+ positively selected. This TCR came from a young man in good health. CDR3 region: CASSLSFQTGNTIYF. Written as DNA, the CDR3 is TGCGCCAGCAGCCTGTCCTTCCAGACTGGAAACACCATATATTTT.